Presented here are 28 T cell receptor beta chains from one specimen sequenced in a study of CD8 T cells in Susac syndrome. With random hexamers, reverse transcription was performed on about 0.45 to 1 ug of RNA. TCRdb re-derived calls from the immunoSEQ multiplex PCR reads in MiXCR, one entry per CDR3 protein. Of 100,000 to 150,000 distinct CDR3 sequences listed, more than 90% were seen once; the top ten hold 0.21%. Sequencing was performed on CD8+ T cells from PBMCs. These receptors were collected from a human donor with Susac syndrome.

The chain couples TRBV15 to TRBJ2-3, with a tentative D call TRBD2 (6 bases). Trimming left V 3 bases short and J 5 bases short, with 6 bases between. There are 12 residues in the CDR3. Per germline, CDR1 LNHNV and CDR2 YYDKDF (reference sequence). The CDR3, as DNA: TGTGCCACCAGCAGGCGGGGAGATACGCAGTATTTT. Amino acids: CATSRRGDTQYF. The variable domain in full, completed from reference TRBV15 and TRBJ2-3, reads DAMVIQNPRYQVTQFGKPVTLSCSQTLNHNVMYWYQQKSSQAPKLLFHYYDKDFNNEADTPDNFQSRRPNTSFCFLDIRSPGLGDTAMYLCATSRRGDTQYFGPGTRLTVL.

This chain links TRBV19 with TRBJ2-1; TRBD2 matches at 10 bases. CDR1 and CDR2 (germline): LNHDA, SQIVND (reference sequence). J gave up 3 bases and V 6 bases, and 2 bases lay outside the gene matches. CDR3 length equals 14 residues. Written as DNA, the CDR3 is TGTGCCAGTAGGCTAGCGGGGGTCTACAATGAGCAGTTCTTC. The encoded protein is CASRLAGVYNEQFF.

The CDR3 region is CATSDKSWDNGELFF. CDR3 sequence (DNA): TGTGCCACCAGTGATAAATCGTGGGACAACGGGGAGCTGTTTTTT. This chain uses TRBV24-1 with TRBJ2-2, with D maybe TRBD1 (6 bases). The V end was cut by 3 bases, the J end by 7 bases, with 14 bases between. From germline, CDR1 is KGHDR and CDR2 SFDVKD. The CDR3 length is 15 residues.

The gene calls are TRBV5-6 and TRBJ2-3, with 10 bases lining up with TRBD1. The V segment lost 2 bases and the J segment 4 bases; nucleotides outside the gene matches: 4. CDR1 SGHDT and CDR2 YYEEEE come from the germline V gene. The CDR3 spans 15 residues. The CDR3 region has the DNA TGTGCCAGCAGCTTTATGACAGGGGGCCCAGATACGCAGTATTTT. Its translation: CASSFMTGGPDTQYF. Looking up the rest from reference TRBV5-6 and TRBJ2-3 gives the full variable domain: DAGVTQSPTHLIKTRGQQVTLRCSPKSGHDTVSWYQQALGQGPQFIFQYYEEEERQRGNFPDRFSGHQFPNYSSELNVNALLLGDSALYLCASSFMTGGPDTQYFGPGTRLTVL.

This clonotype was seen only once. V and J are TRBV5-1 and TRBJ1-1, with unresolved D. V lost 2 bases and J 5 bases, leaving 10 bases between the germline ends. Germline-derived CDR1 and CDR2 are SGHRS and YFSETQ. The CDR3 consists of 13 residues. CDR3 sequence: CASSFRGRTEAFF. In DNA, the CDR3 is TGCGCCAGCAGCTTCCGGGGTAGGACTGAAGCTTTCTTT.

This sequence joins TRBV5-6 and TRBJ1-1; D is perhaps TRBD1 (6 bases). This CDR3 has 15 amino acids. Trimming left V 1 base short and J 3 bases short, with 13 bases between. Germline CDR1 and CDR2: SGHDT and YYEEEE. This CDR3 reads CASSLWGARDTEAFF. The CDR3 nucleotides read TGTGCCAGCAGCTTGTGGGGGGCTCGGGACACTGAAGCTTTCTTT. The full variable domain, in which reference TRBV5-6 and TRBJ1-1 provide the parts outside the CDR3, is DAGVTQSPTHLIKTRGQQVTLRCSPKSGHDTVSWYQQALGQGPQFIFQYYEEEERQRGNFPDRFSGHQFPNYSSELNVNALLLGDSALYLCASSLWGARDTEAFFGQGTRLTVV.

The V call is TRBV29-1, the J call TRBJ1-2; 7 bases align to TRBD1. Trimming took 5 bases from V and 5 from J; bases not matched to a gene: 5. CDR3 length equals 12 residues. Germline CDR1 reads SQVTM; CDR2 reads ANQGSEA. Here the CDR3 DNA reads TGCAGCGTTCCAGGGGGGGGGTATGGCTACACCTTC. This encodes CSVPGGGYGYTF.

The J gene is TRBJ1-1, the V gene TRBV28, with unresolved D. The length of the CDR3 is 14 residues. The V end was cut by 6 bases, the J end by 1 base, with 12 bases between. Germline CDR1 MDHEN, CDR2 SYDVKM. CDR3 DNA sequence: TGTGCCAGCAGACTCTCACGGGGGAACACTGAAGCTTTCTTT. Encoded protein: CASRLSRGNTEAFF. Combining the CDR3 with reference TRBV28 and TRBJ1-1 gives the whole variable domain DVKVTQSSRYLVKRTGEKVFLECVQDMDHENMFWYRQDPGLGLRLIYFSYDVKMKEKGDIPEGYSVSREKKERFSLILESASTNQTSMYLCASRLSRGNTEAFFGQGTRLTVV.

This chain connects TRBV24-1 to TRBJ1-5; TRBD1 is a possible D gene (5 bases). Germline values: CDR1 KGHDR, CDR2 SFDVKD. V shed 5 bases and J shed 7 bases, with 17 bases lying between them. This CDR3 is built from 15 residues. CDR3 sequence (DNA): TGTGCCACCAGTGGCGGGGGGGAAGGTAGGCAGCCCCAGCATTTT. This codes for CATSGGGEGRQPQHF.

Remarks on this clonotype: An end of the junction does not agree with germline; a read error may underlie this. This chain uses TRBV20-1 with TRBJ2-1; D might be TRBD1 (7 bases). There are 15 residues in the CDR3. Germline V gene data show CDR1 as DFQATT and CDR2 as SNEGSKA (reference sequence). CDR3 sequence: CGAKRRDSHYNEQFF. The CDR3 DNA reads TGCGGTGCGAAGAGGAGGGACAGCCACTACAATGAGCAGTTCTTC.

The gene calls are TRBV27 and TRBJ2-3, with D possibly being TRBD2 (5 bases). CDR3 size: 16 residues. V lost 0 bases to trimming and J lost 0 bases, with 10 bases between them. Germline CDR1 and CDR2: MNHEY and SMNVEV (reference sequence). DNA of the CDR3: TGTGCCAGCAGTTTATCGAGGGCAGATAGCACAGATACGCAGTATTTT. It encodes CASSLSRADSTDTQYF.

The J gene is TRBJ1-1, the V gene TRBV15; D uncertain. The CDR3 loop spans 13 amino acids. The germline CDR1 and CDR2 sequences are LNHNV and YYDKDF (reference sequence). V dropped 0 bases and J dropped 2 bases, with 4 bases sitting between them. The DNA for the CDR3 is TGTGCCACCAGCAGAGATGGTAACACTGAAGCTTTCTTT. It is translated as CATSRDGNTEAFF.

The chain is built from TRBV18 and TRBJ2-7; no clear D. Germline V CDR1 and CDR2: KGHSH, LQKENI. The CDR3 is 13 amino acids. V was shortened by 3 bases and J by 2 bases, with 8 bases between the two germline ends. Written as DNA, the CDR3 is TGTGCCAGCTCACCCTCCGACACCTACGAGCAGTACTTC. Encoded protein: CASSPSDTYEQYF.

This chain links TRBV5-1 with TRBJ2-7; TRBD2 matches 13 bases. The V segment lost 4 bases and the J segment 4 bases; nucleotides outside the gene matches: 5. Germline V gene lookup returns CDR1 SGHRS and CDR2 YFSETQ. This CDR3 region has 15 residues. CDR3: CASSPGLAGDYEQYF. The CDR3 nucleotides are TGCGCCAGCAGCCCTGGACTAGCGGGAGATTACGAGCAGTACTTC. Full variable domain (missing parts from reference TRBV5-1 and TRBJ2-7): KAGVTQTPRYLIKTRGQQVTLSCSPISGHRSVSWYQQTPGQGLQFLFEYFSETQRNKGNFPGRFSGRQFSNSRSEMNVSTLELGDSALYLCASSPGLAGDYEQYFGPGTRLTVT.

This chain uses TRBV7-2 with TRBJ2-4; TRBD2 might be the D (5 bases). The CDR3 length is 14 residues. The germline V gene has CDR1 SGHTA and CDR2 FQGNSA. Deletions cut 5 bases from V and 4 bases from J, with 12 bases between. CDR3 coding DNA: TGTGCCAGCAGCCCCATAGCGAGGAAAAACATTCAGTACTTC. This codes for CASSPIARKNIQYF.

V gene TRBV2 combines with J gene TRBJ1-6; 8 bases are a match to TRBD1. Trimming took 4 bases from V and 8 from J; bases not matched to a gene: 7. The CDR3 is made up of 15 amino acids. The germline V gene has CDR1 SNHLY and CDR2 FYNNEI. The CDR3 region has the DNA TGTGCCAGCAGTGGACAGGGGTCGGGGGATTCACCCCTCCACTTT. Protein: CASSGQGSGDSPLHF.

This clonotype occurred once. The chain uses TRBV5-4 and TRBJ2-1, with a possible D match to TRBD2 (5 bases). Between the trimmed V and J ends, which lost 6 bases and 7 bases, there was a span of 11 bases. The CDR3 covers 12 residues. CDR1 is SGHNT and CDR2 is YYREEE in the germline V gene (reference sequence). CDR3 residues: CASTHTGNEQFF. The CDR3 nucleotides read TGTGCCAGCACCCATACGGGGAATGAGCAGTTCTTC.

V gene TRBV14 combines with J gene TRBJ2-7; 7 bases line up with TRBD2. J lost 0 bases, V lost 1 base, and 3 bases had no gene match. Per the germline V gene, CDR1 is SGHDN and CDR2 is FVKESK. CDR3 length: 15 residues. For the CDR3, the DNA is TGTGCCAGCAGCCAAGGGGCGGGAGCCTCCTACGAGCAGTACTTC. Translating gives CASSQGAGASYEQYF. Variable domain in full (rest from reference TRBV14 and TRBJ2-7): EAGVTQFPSHSVIEKGQTVTLRCDPISGHDNLYWYRRVMGKEIKFLLHFVKESKQDESGMPNNRFLAERTGGTYSTLKVQPAELEDSGVYFCASSQGAGASYEQYFGPGTRLTVT.

The chain is built from TRBV7-8 and TRBJ2-3, with TRBD1 as a possible D gene (6 bases). Per the germline V gene, CDR1 is SGHVS and CDR2 is FQNEAQ. The CDR3 contains 14 residues. V gave up 8 bases and J gave up 2 bases, with 14 bases separating them. CDR3 loop: CASSYDRTTDTQYF. DNA of the CDR3: TGTGCCAGCTCTTACGACAGGACCACAGATACGCAGTATTTT.

The CDR3 nucleotides are TGTGCCAGCAGCCCCGGGACGGACAGCACAGATACGCAGTATTTT. Its protein product is CASSPGTDSTDTQYF. The chain combines TRBV6-5 with TRBJ2-3, with D perhaps being TRBD1 or TRBD2 (5 bases each). The germline V and J ends were trimmed by 6 bases and 0 bases, with 13 bases remaining between them. This CDR3 has 15 residues. Germline values: CDR1 MNHEY, CDR2 SVGAGI.

This chain links TRBV5-6 with TRBJ2-7; TRBD2 might be the D (6 bases). CDR3 size: 15 residues. Germline-derived CDR1 and CDR2 are SGHDT and YYEEEE. Trimming removed 4 bases from V and 1 base from J, with 15 bases in between. The CDR3 region has the DNA TGTGCCAGCAGCGGGACCGGGACTGGATCCTACGAGCAGTACTTC. Translating it yields CASSGTGTGSYEQYF.

The chain uses TRBV4-3 and TRBJ1-2, with D unclear. Trimming stripped 4 bases from V and 2 bases from J, with 11 bases between. The CDR3 extends over 14 amino acids. CDR1 and CDR2 from the germline V gene are LGHNA and YSLEER. The CDR3 region is CASSRGSQNYGYTF. The CDR3 bases are TGCGCCAGCAGCCGCGGGAGTCAGAACTATGGCTACACCTTC.

The rearrangement uses TRBV11-1 and TRBJ1-1, with D unclear. The CDR3 extends over 13 amino acids. Germline V lookup: CDR1 SGHAT, CDR2 FQDESV (reference sequence). Trimming shortened V by 5 bases and J by 3 bases, and 10 bases separated the two germline ends. The CDR3 coding sequence is TGTGCCAGCAGCCCCGACCGGTACACTGAAGCTTTCTTT. Its protein product is CASSPDRYTEAFF.

The chain employs TRBV9 and TRBJ1-1, with 9 bases fitting TRBD1. V shed 3 bases, J shed 5 bases, and the junction held 8 bases outside the gene matches. CDR1 and CDR2 (germline): SGDLS, YYNGEE. The CDR3 covers 15 residues. This chain's CDR3 is CASSGYETGGTEAFF. In DNA form, the CDR3 reads TGTGCCAGCAGCGGCTATGAGACAGGGGGTACTGAAGCTTTCTTT. The full variable domain, rest sourced from reference TRBV9 and TRBJ1-1, is DSGVTQTPKHLITATGQRVTLRCSPRSGDLSVYWYQQSLDQGLQFLIQYYNGEERAKGNILERFSAQQFPDLHSELNLSSLELGDSALYFCASSGYETGGTEAFFGQGTRLTVV.

The V call is TRBV12-3 or TRBV12-4, the J call TRBJ2-7; 7 bases align to TRBD2. The CDR3 loop spans 13 amino acids. V was clipped by 4 bases and J by 3 bases; unmatched bases: 3. CDR3 residues: CASSSTSNYEQYF. For the CDR3, the DNA is TGTGCCAGCAGTTCGACTAGCAACTACGAGCAGTACTTC.

This chain connects TRBV15 to TRBJ1-4; D unresolved. Germline values: CDR1 LNHNV, CDR2 YYDKDF (reference sequence). The CDR3 length is 21 residues. V shed 2 bases and J shed 3 bases, with 28 bases lying between them. CDR3 sequence: CATSRLTQSEGSYAANEKLFF. The CDR3 bases are TGTGCCACCAGCAGACTAACCCAGTCAGAGGGATCCTACGCGGCTAATGAAAAACTGTTTTTT. Together with reference TRBV15 and TRBJ1-4, the CDR3 gives the full variable domain: DAMVIQNPRYQVTQFGKPVTLSCSQTLNHNVMYWYQQKSSQAPKLLFHYYDKDFNNEADTPDNFQSRRPNTSFCFLDIRSPGLGDTAMYLCATSRLTQSEGSYAANEKLFFGSGTQLSVL.

The rearrangement joins TRBV12-3 or TRBV12-4 to TRBJ1-2; 9 bases align to TRBD1. V lost 7 bases and J lost 10; bases outside the gene matches: 10. The CDR3 is 13 amino acids. The CDR3 region is CASTSGTGRDYTF. CDR3 sequence (DNA): TGTGCCAGCACCTCCGGGACAGGGAGGGACTACACCTTC.

The CDR3 is CASSQEKETQYF. The CDR3 DNA reads TGTGCCAGCAGCCAAGAAAAGGAGACCCAGTACTTC. The V gene is TRBV3-1, the J gene TRBJ2-5; no definite D call. Deletions cut 0 bases from V and 5 bases from J, with 4 bases between. The CDR3 length is 12 residues. From germline, CDR1 is LGHDT and CDR2 YNNKEL (reference sequence).